What follows describes a single T cell receptor (beta chain). This CDR3 comprises 15 residues. The data stem from a study of blood T cell repertoires in COVID-19. Study-level background: PBMCs, B-cell-depleted T cells, or T cells provided the cDNA or gDNA that made up the material.

Per the authors' pipeline: Nucleated cell number was recorded as an estimate derived from reference gene primer amplification. This table comes from immunoSEQ multiplex PCR, and its TCRdb copy is limited to in-frame clones, with some not included. For V, J and clone size, that table is used; D and trimming come from the DNA. This table has under 200,000 clones, 70% to 90% appearing once. Input material: peripheral blood. The source of this sequence is a man between 60 and 70 years old with active or convalescent COVID-19. The V gene is TRBV21-1, the J gene TRBJ1-1; the table gives TRBD1 as D, unverified against the DNA. TRBV21-1 is a documented pseudogene. The CDR3 is CASSKGGQGHKKAFF. CDR3 DNA: TGTGCCAGCAGCAAAGGGGGGCAGGGTCACAAGAAAGCTTTCTTT.